Listed below are T cell receptor beta chains from one sample, sequenced in a study of blood T cell repertoires in COVID-19. Measured with immunoSEQ multiplex PCR; TCRdb has only the in-frame clones, and not every one. The table lists some 120,000 clones, about four fifths of them singletons. Sample: peripheral blood. The receptors derive from a human donor in a cohort sampled during active COVID-19. CDR3s include the opening cysteine and the closing phenylalanine or tryptophan. Each record gives: J gene, CDR3 length, clone size, V gene, D gene, CDR3 protein, CDR3 DNA. D genes are given only for firm matches. Where a row states a size, it is once, few, many or the class of an expanded clone; other rows omit it.

J: TRBJ2-1; length: 16; size: NA; V: TRBV7-8; D: TRBD2; CDR3: CASSLARGGTYNEQFF; DNA: TGTGCCAGCAGCTTAGCGCGCGGGGGTACCTACAATGAGCAGTTCTTC
J: TRBJ2-5; length: 13; size: NA; V: TRBV18; D: TRBD2; CDR3: CASGPSGQETQYF; DNA: TGTGCCAGCGGACCTAGCGGACAAGAGACCCAGTACTTC
J: TRBJ2-3; length: 16; size: NA; V: TRBV7-6; D: TRBD1; CDR3: CASSLAGTGVTDTQYF; DNA: TGTGCCAGCAGCCTCGCCGGGACAGGAGTCACAGATACGCAGTATTTT
J: TRBJ2-7; length: 15; size: NA; V: TRBV19; D: NA; CDR3: CASSLRSVNSYEQYF; DNA: TGTGCCAGTAGTCTCCGTTCCGTAAACTCCTACGAGCAGTACTTC
J: TRBJ1-1; length: 13; size: few; V: TRBV5-1; D: NA; CDR3: CASSATGNTEAFF; DNA: TGCGCCAGCAGCGCCACAGGAAACACTGAAGCTTTCTTT
J: TRBJ1-2; length: 14; size: once; V: TRBV9; D: TRBD1; CDR3: CASSTPQGVRGYTF; DNA: TGTGCCAGCAGCACCCCACAGGGGGTTCGTGGCTACACCTTC
J: TRBJ2-7; length: 14; size: NA; V: TRBV7-2; D: TRBD1; CDR3: CASSAGTGGHEQYF; DNA: TGTGCCAGCAGCGCCGGGACAGGGGGCCACGAGCAGTACTTC
J: TRBJ2-7; length: 14; size: once; V: TRBV6-5; D: NA; CDR3: CASSLDQSSYEQYF; DNA: TGTGCCAGCAGCCTAGATCAGAGCTCCTACGAGCAGTACTTC
J: TRBJ2-1; length: 15; size: NA; V: TRBV7-2; D: NA; CDR3: CASSLEARGYNEQFF; DNA: TGTGCCAGCAGCTTAGAGGCCAGGGGCTACAATGAGCAGTTCTTC
J: TRBJ1-4; length: 14; size: medium-sized; V: TRBV2; D: NA; CDR3: CASCGRRVEEKLFF; DNA: TGTGCCAGCTGCGGGCGGAGGGTGGAGGAAAAACTGTTTTTT
J: TRBJ1-5; length: 13; size: NA; V: TRBV6-2/TRBV6-3; D: NA; CDR3: CASSLAGGQPQHF; DNA: TGTGCCAGCAGTTTGGCTGGCGGTCAGCCCCAGCATTTT
J: TRBJ1-6; length: 16; size: NA; V: TRBV7-9; D: NA; CDR3: CASSREGGPYNSPLHF; DNA: TGTGCCAGCAGCAGGGAGGGGGGGCCATATAATTCACCCCTCCACTTT
J: TRBJ2-1; length: 14; size: NA; V: TRBV19; D: TRBD2; CDR3: CASNDGGASNEQFF; DNA: TGTGCCAGTAACGACGGGGGGGCCTCAAATGAGCAGTTCTTC
J: TRBJ2-1; length: 16; size: NA; V: TRBV24-1; D: NA; CDR3: CATSDSGTNRGHEQFF; DNA: TGTGCCACCAGTGATTCCGGGACAAACCGCGGCCATGAGCAGTTCTTC
J: TRBJ1-6; length: 16; size: few; V: TRBV4-1; D: NA; CDR3: CASSHYRGLDNSPLHF; DNA: TGCGCCAGCAGCCATTATCGGGGTCTGGATAATTCACCCCTCCACTTT
J: TRBJ2-1; length: 15; size: NA; V: TRBV5-4; D: NA; CDR3: CASSVVGVTYNEQFF; DNA: TGTGCCAGCAGCGTGGTAGGGGTGACTTACAATGAGCAGTTCTTC
J: TRBJ2-3; length: 18; size: NA; V: TRBV25-1; D: TRBD1; CDR3: CASSSTSGTGAPIGTQYF; DNA: TGTGCCAGCAGCTCAACCTCCGGGACAGGGGCCCCCATCGGTACGCAGTATTTT
J: TRBJ2-1; length: 14; size: NA; V: TRBV10-1; D: NA; CDR3: CASSEQGSYNEQFF; DNA: TGCGCCAGCAGTGAACAGGGCTCCTACAATGAGCAGTTCTTC
J: TRBJ2-5; length: 15; size: NA; V: TRBV5-6; D: TRBD2; CDR3: CASSWGLAGAGTQYF; DNA: TGTGCCAGCAGCTGGGGGCTAGCGGGGGCCGGGACCCAGTACTTC
J: TRBJ2-1; length: 16; size: few; V: TRBV7-9; D: TRBD2; CDR3: CASRDTLAGGLNEQFF; DNA: TGTGCCAGCAGGGACACTTTAGCGGGGGGGCTCAATGAGCAGTTCTTC
J: TRBJ1-2; length: 16; size: NA; V: TRBV7-9; D: TRBD1; CDR3: CASSTETGPGGNGYTF; DNA: TGTGCCAGCAGCACGGAGACAGGGCCAGGAGGAAATGGCTACACCTTC
J: TRBJ2-5; length: 11; size: NA; V: TRBV20-1; D: TRBD1; CDR3: CSAGQGETQYF; DNA: TGCAGTGCTGGACAGGGGGAGACCCAGTACTTC
J: TRBJ2-7; length: 16; size: NA; V: TRBV3-1/TRBV3-2; D: TRBD2; CDR3: CASSQRTSGVSYEQYF; DNA: TGTGCCAGCAGCCAAAGGACTAGCGGGGTCTCCTACGAGCAGTACTTC
J: TRBJ2-1; length: 17; size: NA; V: TRBV7-6; D: TRBD2; CDR3: CASSLVAGDDLGNEQFF; DNA: TGTGCCAGCAGCTTAGTAGCGGGGGATGATTTGGGCAATGAGCAGTTCTTC
J: TRBJ1-2; length: 15; size: NA; V: TRBV11-2; D: TRBD1; CDR3: CASSLPSGDRYGYTF; DNA: TGTGCCAGCAGCTTACCTTCCGGGGACAGATATGGCTACACCTTC
J: TRBJ2-7; length: 14; size: NA; V: TRBV5-4; D: NA; CDR3: CASSLGGSTDEQYF; DNA: TGTGCCAGCAGCTTGGGAGGTAGCACCGACGAGCAGTACTTC
J: TRBJ1-5; length: 15; size: NA; V: TRBV5-1; D: NA; CDR3: CASSLFPGSNQPQHF; DNA: TGCGCCAGCAGCTTGTTTCCCGGGAGCAATCAGCCCCAGCATTTT
J: TRBJ2-3; length: 12; size: NA; V: TRBV29-1; D: NA; CDR3: CSVQGSTDTQYF; DNA: TGCAGCGTCCAGGGGAGCACAGATACGCAGTATTTT